The rows below give T cell receptor beta chains drawn from one sample of a study of T-cell reconstitution after alpha-beta-depleted transplantation in children. One entry per CDR3 protein results from TCRdb running MiXCR on the PCR reads. The sample shows tens of thousands of distinct CDR3 sequences, roughly 4.4% of them seen only once. The material sequenced was PBMCs, mostly from graft donor cells, taken 180 days after TCRalphabeta/CD19-depleted stem cell transplant. The receptors were gathered from a boy under two years old who had a stem cell transplant for acute myeloid leukemia, so the T cells may come from the graft donor. CDR3s leave out the opening cysteine and the closing phenylalanine or tryptophan. Fields, in order: V gene, J gene, CDR3 protein.

V gene: TRBV7-2; J gene: TRBJ2-2; CDR3 protein: ASRPRPDTGELF
V gene: TRBV5-1; J gene: TRBJ1-1; CDR3 protein: ASSSTTGGRTEAF
V gene: TRBV7-9; J gene: TRBJ1-5; CDR3 protein: ASSSQEFSNQPQH
V gene: TRBV11-3; J gene: TRBJ1-1; CDR3 protein: ASSRRWGAEAF
V gene: TRBV28; J gene: TRBJ1-5; CDR3 protein: ATPGQASDQPQH
V gene: TRBV5-5; J gene: TRBJ2-1; CDR3 protein: ASSSRPSPSYNEQF
V gene: TRBV18; J gene: TRBJ2-5; CDR3 protein: ASSPGAERKTQY
V gene: TRBV5-1; J gene: TRBJ1-1; CDR3 protein: ASSPLDRGNTEAF
V gene: TRBV12-3/TRBV12-4; J gene: TRBJ1-1; CDR3 protein: ASSLQGGWNTEAF
V gene: TRBV19; J gene: TRBJ2-2; CDR3 protein: ASRGRGHRTGELF
V gene: TRBV10-3; J gene: TRBJ2-7; CDR3 protein: AIGAGGPGRTEQY
V gene: TRBV11-2; J gene: TRBJ2-5; CDR3 protein: ASSFVPGGREETQY
V gene: TRBV4-3; J gene: TRBJ2-1; CDR3 protein: ASSPRSTPTVNEQF
V gene: TRBV20-1; J gene: TRBJ2-3; CDR3 protein: SALPGQAGDTQY
V gene: TRBV5-1; J gene: TRBJ1-1; CDR3 protein: ASSLWQGAVNTEAF
V gene: TRBV20-1; J gene: TRBJ1-5; CDR3 protein: SARIRASNQPQH
V gene: TRBV3-1; J gene: TRBJ2-5; CDR3 protein: ASSQVRKTQY
V gene: TRBV7-2; J gene: TRBJ2-5; CDR3 protein: ASSSRVGRGETQY
V gene: TRBV4-3; J gene: TRBJ1-1; CDR3 protein: ASSQEGRHTEAF
V gene: TRBV5-1; J gene: TRBJ1-1; CDR3 protein: ASSLDLRREAF
V gene: TRBV11-2; J gene: TRBJ2-1; CDR3 protein: ATTGLKGYNEQF
V gene: TRBV4-3; J gene: TRBJ2-2; CDR3 protein: ASSPWTGLIGELF
V gene: TRBV5-5; J gene: TRBJ2-7; CDR3 protein: ASSSPGKTYEQY
V gene: TRBV12-3/TRBV12-4; J gene: TRBJ2-7; CDR3 protein: ASSFRQGAFYEQY
V gene: TRBV20-1; J gene: TRBJ2-3; CDR3 protein: STGTSIDTQY
V gene: TRBV10-3; J gene: TRBJ1-5; CDR3 protein: AISDGGSGEPQH
V gene: TRBV7-2; J gene: TRBJ1-5; CDR3 protein: ASSLDRVRQPQH
V gene: TRBV4-3; J gene: TRBJ2-3; CDR3 protein: ASSQEADTDTQY
V gene: TRBV4-1; J gene: TRBJ2-1; CDR3 protein: ASSQDNGGGSSYNEQF
V gene: TRBV12-3/TRBV12-4; J gene: TRBJ2-7; CDR3 protein: ASSLRGRQLYEQY
V gene: TRBV7-2; J gene: TRBJ2-1; CDR3 protein: ASSLAGLVAANEQF
V gene: TRBV3-1; J gene: TRBJ1-1; CDR3 protein: ASSQDTTGGRAAF
V gene: TRBV10-3; J gene: TRBJ2-3; CDR3 protein: AIRGQTLDTQY
V gene: TRBV12-3/TRBV12-4; J gene: TRBJ1-5; CDR3 protein: ASSLGGRWSQH
V gene: TRBV4-2; J gene: TRBJ2-3; CDR3 protein: ASGLGLADSEQY
V gene: TRBV12-3/TRBV12-4; J gene: TRBJ2-7; CDR3 protein: ASSGLAGGRNSYEQY
V gene: TRBV28; J gene: TRBJ2-1; CDR3 protein: ASSLTSHNEQF
V gene: TRBV27; J gene: TRBJ2-3; CDR3 protein: ASSLSRLAGHTQY
V gene: TRBV7-8; J gene: TRBJ2-7; CDR3 protein: ASSFKDRGSYEQY
V gene: TRBV25-1; J gene: TRBJ2-1; CDR3 protein: ASSEGGFSEQF
V gene: TRBV6-1; J gene: TRBJ2-4; CDR3 protein: ASSEASFSLQY
V gene: TRBV20-1; J gene: TRBJ2-5; CDR3 protein: SARKTGGQETQY
V gene: TRBV5-1; J gene: TRBJ2-1; CDR3 protein: ASSLGPYNEQF
V gene: TRBV11-2; J gene: TRBJ2-7; CDR3 protein: ASSLEGRPPYYYEQY
V gene: TRBV28; J gene: TRBJ1-1; CDR3 protein: ASSGDRWEAF
V gene: TRBV7-3; J gene: TRBJ1-1; CDR3 protein: ASSPVPNTEAF
V gene: TRBV28; J gene: TRBJ1-5; CDR3 protein: ASSSGGGLNQPQH
V gene: TRBV21-1; J gene: TRBJ1-1; CDR3 protein: ASSKIGQGGGNTEAF
V gene: TRBV20-1; J gene: TRBJ1-6; CDR3 protein: SASWSSYNSPLH
V gene: TRBV7-2; J gene: TRBJ1-6; CDR3 protein: ASSVARGNNSPLH
V gene: TRBV5-1; J gene: TRBJ2-7; CDR3 protein: ASSPGGGPSYEQY
V gene: TRBV20-1; J gene: TRBJ1-1; CDR3 protein: SARGSWDSYTEAF